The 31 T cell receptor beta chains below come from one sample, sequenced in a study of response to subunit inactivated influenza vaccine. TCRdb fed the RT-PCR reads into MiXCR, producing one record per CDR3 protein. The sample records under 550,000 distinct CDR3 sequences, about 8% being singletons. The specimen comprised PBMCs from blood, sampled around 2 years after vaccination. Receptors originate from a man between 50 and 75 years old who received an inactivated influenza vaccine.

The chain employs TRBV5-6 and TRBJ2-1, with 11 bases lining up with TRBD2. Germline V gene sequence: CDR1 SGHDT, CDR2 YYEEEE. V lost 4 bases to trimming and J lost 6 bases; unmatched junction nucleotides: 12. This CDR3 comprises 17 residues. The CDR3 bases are TGTGCCAGCAGCCCTCCCTTGGGACTAGCGGCCATCAATGAGCAGTTCTTC. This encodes CASSPPLGLAAINEQFF.

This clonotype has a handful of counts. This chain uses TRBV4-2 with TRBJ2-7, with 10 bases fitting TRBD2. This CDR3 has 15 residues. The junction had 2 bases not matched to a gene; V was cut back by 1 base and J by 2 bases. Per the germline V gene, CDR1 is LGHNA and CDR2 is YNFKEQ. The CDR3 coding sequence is TGTGCCAGCAGCCAAGTCAGCGGGAGGGCCTACGAGCAGTACTTC. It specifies CASSQVSGRAYEQYF.

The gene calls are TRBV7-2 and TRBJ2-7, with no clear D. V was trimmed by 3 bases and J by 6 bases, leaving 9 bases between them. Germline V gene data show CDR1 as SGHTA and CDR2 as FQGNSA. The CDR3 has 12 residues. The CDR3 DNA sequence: TGTGCCAGCAGCTTGCCCGGGTTCGAGCAGTACTTC. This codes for CASSLPGFEQYF.

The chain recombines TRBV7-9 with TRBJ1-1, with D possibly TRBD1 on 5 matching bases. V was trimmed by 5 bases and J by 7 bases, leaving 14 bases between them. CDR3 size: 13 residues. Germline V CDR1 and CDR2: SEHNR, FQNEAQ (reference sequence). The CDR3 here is CASSALGGVEAFF. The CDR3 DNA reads TGTGCCAGCAGCGCGTTGGGGGGGGTTGAAGCTTTCTTT.

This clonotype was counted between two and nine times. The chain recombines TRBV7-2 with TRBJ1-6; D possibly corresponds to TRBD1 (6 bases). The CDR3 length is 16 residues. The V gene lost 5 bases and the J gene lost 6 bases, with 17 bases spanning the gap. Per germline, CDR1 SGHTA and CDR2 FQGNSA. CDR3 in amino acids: CASSGGGVLGNSPLHF. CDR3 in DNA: TGTGCCAGCAGCGGAGGGGGTGTACTGGGTAATTCACCCCTCCACTTT.

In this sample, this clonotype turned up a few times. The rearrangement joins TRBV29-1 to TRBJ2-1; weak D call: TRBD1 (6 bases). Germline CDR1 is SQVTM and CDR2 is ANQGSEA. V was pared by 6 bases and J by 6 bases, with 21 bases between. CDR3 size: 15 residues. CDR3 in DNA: TGCAGCGTCGCAGAGGGACGGCCAGGGGCCAATGAGCAGTTCTTC. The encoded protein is CSVAEGRPGANEQFF.

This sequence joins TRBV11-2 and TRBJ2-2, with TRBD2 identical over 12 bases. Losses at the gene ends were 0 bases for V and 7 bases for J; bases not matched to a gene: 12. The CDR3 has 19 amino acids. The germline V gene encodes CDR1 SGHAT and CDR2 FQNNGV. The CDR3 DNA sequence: TGTGCCAGCAGCTTAGAACTCGGACTAGCGGGACCTGGTGACGGGGAGCTGTTTTTT. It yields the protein CASSLELGLAGPGDGELFF.

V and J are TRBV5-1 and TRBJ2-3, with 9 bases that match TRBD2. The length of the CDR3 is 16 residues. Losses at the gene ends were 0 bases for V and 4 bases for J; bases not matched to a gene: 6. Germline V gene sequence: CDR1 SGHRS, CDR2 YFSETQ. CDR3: CASSLELAGGADTQYF. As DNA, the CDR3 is TGCGCCAGCAGCTTGGAACTAGCGGGTGGTGCAGATACGCAGTATTTT. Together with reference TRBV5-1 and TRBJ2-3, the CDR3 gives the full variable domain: KAGVTQTPRYLIKTRGQQVTLSCSPISGHRSVSWYQQTPGQGLQFLFEYFSETQRNKGNFPGRFSGRQFSNSRSEMNVSTLELGDSALYLCASSLELAGGADTQYFGPGTRLTVL.

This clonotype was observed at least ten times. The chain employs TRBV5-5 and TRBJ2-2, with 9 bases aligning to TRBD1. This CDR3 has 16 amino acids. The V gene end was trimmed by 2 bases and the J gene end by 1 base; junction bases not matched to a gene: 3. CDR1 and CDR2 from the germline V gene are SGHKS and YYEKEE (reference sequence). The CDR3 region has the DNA TGTGCCAGCAGCTTCGGACAGGGGCGGAACACCGGGGAGCTGTTTTTT. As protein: CASSFGQGRNTGELFF.

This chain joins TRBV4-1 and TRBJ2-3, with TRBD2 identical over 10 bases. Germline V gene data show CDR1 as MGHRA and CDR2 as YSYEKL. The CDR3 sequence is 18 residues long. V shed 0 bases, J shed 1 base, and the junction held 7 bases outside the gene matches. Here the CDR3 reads CASSQDRLAGARTDTQYF. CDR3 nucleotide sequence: TGCGCCAGCAGCCAAGATAGGCTAGCGGGGGCCCGCACAGATACGCAGTATTTT.

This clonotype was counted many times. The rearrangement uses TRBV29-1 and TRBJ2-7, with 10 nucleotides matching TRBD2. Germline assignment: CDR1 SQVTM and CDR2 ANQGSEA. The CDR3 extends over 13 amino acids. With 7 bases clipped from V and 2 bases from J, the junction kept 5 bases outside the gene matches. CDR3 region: CSARAGGPYEQYF. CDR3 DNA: TGCAGCGCGAGAGCGGGAGGGCCCTACGAGCAGTACTTC.

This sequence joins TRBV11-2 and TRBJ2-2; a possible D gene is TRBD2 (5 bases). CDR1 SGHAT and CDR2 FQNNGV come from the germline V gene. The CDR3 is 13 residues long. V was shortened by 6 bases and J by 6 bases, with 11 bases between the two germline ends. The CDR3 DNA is TGTGCCAGCAGAAGGGCCGGGGCCGGGGAGCTGTTTTTT. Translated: CASRRAGAGELFF.

CDR3: CASSLALTGGPGELFF. CDR3 DNA sequence: TGTGCCAGCAGTTTAGCGCTTACGGGGGGGCCCGGGGAGCTGTTTTTT. The chain recombines TRBV12-3 or TRBV12-4 with TRBJ2-2, with 8 bases matching TRBD2. The J segment lost 6 bases and the V segment lost 0 bases, leaving 6 bases of the junction unmatched. This CDR3 has 16 amino acids.

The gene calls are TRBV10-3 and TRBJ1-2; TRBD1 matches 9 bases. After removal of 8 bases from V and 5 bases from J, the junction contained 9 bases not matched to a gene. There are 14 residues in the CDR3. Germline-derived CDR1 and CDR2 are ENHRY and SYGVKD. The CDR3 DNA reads TGTGCCATCGGGCGGACAGGGGTTGAATATGGCTACACCTTC. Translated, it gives CAIGRTGVEYGYTF.

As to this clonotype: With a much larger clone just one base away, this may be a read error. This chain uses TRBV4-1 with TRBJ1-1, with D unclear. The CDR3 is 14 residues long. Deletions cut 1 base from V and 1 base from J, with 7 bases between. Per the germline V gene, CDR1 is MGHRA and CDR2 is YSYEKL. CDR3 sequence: CASSQALGNTEAFF. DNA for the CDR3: TGCGCCAGCAGCCAAGCCCTGGGGAACACTGAAGCTTTCTTT.

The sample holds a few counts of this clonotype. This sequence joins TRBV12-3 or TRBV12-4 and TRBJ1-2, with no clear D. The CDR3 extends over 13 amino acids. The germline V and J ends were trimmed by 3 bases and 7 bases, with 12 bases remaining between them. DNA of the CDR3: TGTGCCAGCAGTTTCGGGTTTGGTGGTGGCTACACCTTC. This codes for CASSFGFGGGYTF.

In DNA, the CDR3 is TGTGCCAGCAGTTACCCCCCAGATACGCAGTATTTT. This sequence encodes CASSYPPDTQYF. V is TRBV6-2 or TRBV6-3 and J is TRBJ2-3; D is uncertain. The germline V gene has CDR1 MNHEY and CDR2 SVGEGT. This CDR3 has 12 residues. V lost 2 bases and J 4 bases, leaving 4 bases between the germline ends.

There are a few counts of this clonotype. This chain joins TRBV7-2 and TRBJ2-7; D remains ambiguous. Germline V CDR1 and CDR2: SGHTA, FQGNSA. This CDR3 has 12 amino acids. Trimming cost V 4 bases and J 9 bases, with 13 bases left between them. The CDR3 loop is CASSSNMGSQYF. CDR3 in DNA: TGTGCCAGCAGCTCCAACATGGGGTCGCAGTACTTC.

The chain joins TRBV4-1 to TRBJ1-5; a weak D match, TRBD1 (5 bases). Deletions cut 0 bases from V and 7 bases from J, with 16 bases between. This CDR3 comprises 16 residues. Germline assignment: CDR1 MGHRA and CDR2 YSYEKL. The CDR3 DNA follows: TGCGCCAGCAGCCAAGAGGGGAGGGCTGGGACCCAGCCCCAGCATTTT. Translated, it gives CASSQEGRAGTQPQHF.

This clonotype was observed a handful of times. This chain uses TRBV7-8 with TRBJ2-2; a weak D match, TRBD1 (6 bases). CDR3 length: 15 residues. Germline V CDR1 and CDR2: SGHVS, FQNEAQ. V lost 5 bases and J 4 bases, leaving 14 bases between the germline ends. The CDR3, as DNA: TGTGCCAGCAGCCCCGGGACAAAAATCACCGGGGAGCTGTTTTTT. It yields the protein CASSPGTKITGELFF.

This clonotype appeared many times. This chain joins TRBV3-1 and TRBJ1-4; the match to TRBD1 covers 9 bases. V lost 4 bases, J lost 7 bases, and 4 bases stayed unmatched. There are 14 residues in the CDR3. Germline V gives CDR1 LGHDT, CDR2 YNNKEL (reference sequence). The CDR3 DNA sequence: TGTGCCAGCAGCCCCGGACAGGGGCGTGAAAAACTGTTTTTT. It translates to CASSPGQGREKLFF.

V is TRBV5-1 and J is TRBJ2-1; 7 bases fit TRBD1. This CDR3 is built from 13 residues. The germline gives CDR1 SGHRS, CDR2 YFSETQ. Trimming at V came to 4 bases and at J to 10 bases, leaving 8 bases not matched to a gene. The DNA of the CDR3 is TGCGCCAGCAGCACATTACAGGGGACGGAGCAGTTCTTC. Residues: CASSTLQGTEQFF.

CDR3 in DNA: TGTGCCAGCTCACCAGGGTTGGCTAACTATGGCTACACCTTC. Translated: CASSPGLANYGYTF. This chain joins TRBV18 and TRBJ1-2; D call uncertain. V was pared by 2 bases and J by 0 bases, with 7 bases between. Germline V CDR1 and CDR2: KGHSH, LQKENI. The CDR3 length is 14 residues.

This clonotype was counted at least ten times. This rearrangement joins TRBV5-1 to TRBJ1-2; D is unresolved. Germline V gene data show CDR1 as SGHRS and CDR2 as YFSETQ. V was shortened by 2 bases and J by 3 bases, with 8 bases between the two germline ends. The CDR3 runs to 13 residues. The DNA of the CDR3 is TGCGCCAGCAGCTTATCGGAGGACTATGGCTACACCTTC. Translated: CASSLSEDYGYTF.

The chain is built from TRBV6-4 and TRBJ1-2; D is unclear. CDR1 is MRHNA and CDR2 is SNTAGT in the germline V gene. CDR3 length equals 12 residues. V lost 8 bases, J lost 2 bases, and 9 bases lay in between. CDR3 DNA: TGTGCCAGCGGCGCGGGGAACTATGGCTACACCTTC. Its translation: CASGAGNYGYTF.

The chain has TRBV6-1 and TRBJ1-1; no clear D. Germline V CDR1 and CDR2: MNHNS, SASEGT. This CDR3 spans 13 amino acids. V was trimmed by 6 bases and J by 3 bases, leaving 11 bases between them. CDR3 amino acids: CASSPRAYTEAFF. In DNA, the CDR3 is TGTGCCAGCAGCCCTAGGGCATACACTGAAGCTTTCTTT.

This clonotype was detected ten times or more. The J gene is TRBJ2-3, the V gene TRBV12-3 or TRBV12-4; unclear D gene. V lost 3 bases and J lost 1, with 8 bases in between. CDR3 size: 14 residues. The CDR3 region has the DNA TGTGCCAGCAGTTTCCGAGGCGGCACAGATACGCAGTATTTT. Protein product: CASSFRGGTDTQYF.

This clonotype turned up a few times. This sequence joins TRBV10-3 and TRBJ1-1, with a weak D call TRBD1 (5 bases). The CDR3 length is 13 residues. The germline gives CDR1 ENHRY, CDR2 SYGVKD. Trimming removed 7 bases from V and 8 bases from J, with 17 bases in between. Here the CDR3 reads CAIKRTGPSEAFF. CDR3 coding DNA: TGTGCCATCAAAAGAACAGGTCCCTCCGAAGCTTTCTTT.

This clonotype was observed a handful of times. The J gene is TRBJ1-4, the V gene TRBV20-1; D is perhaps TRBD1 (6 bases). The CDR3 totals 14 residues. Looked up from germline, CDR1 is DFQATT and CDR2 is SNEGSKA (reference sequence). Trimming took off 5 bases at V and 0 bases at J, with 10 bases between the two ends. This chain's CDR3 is CSALDRTTNEKLFF. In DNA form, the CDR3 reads TGCAGTGCTTTGGACAGAACAACTAATGAAAAACTGTTTTTT.

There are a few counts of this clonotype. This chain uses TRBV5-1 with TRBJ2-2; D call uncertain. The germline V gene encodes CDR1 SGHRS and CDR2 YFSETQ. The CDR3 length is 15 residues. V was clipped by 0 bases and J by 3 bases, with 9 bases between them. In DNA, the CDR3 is TGCGCCAGCAGCTTGGAAGGGCCCCACACCGGGGAGCTGTTTTTT. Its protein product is CASSLEGPHTGELFF.

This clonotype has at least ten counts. In DNA, the CDR3 is TGTGCCAGCAGTTTGCAGGGGATCGGCTACACCTTC. Its protein is CASSLQGIGYTF. V is TRBV12-3 or TRBV12-4 and J is TRBJ1-2, with a weak D call TRBD1 (6 bases). The CDR3 extends over 12 amino acids. The V gene lost 3 bases and the J gene lost 8 bases, with 10 bases spanning the gap.